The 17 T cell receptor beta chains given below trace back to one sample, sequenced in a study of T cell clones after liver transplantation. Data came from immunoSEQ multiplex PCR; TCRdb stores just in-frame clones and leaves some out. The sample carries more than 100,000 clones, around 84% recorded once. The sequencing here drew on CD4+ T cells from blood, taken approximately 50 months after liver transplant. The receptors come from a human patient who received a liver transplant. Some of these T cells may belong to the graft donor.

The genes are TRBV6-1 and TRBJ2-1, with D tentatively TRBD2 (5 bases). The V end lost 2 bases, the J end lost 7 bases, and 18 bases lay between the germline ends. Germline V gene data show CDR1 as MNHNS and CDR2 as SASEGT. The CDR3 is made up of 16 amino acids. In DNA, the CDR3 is TGTGCCAGCAGTGAACTAGGAGCGGCAGGCGGGAATGAGCAGTTCTTC. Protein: CASSELGAAGGNEQFF.

CDR3 bases: TGCGCCAGCCACCCGAGGACAAATATTCAAGAGACCCAGTACTTC. This encodes CASHPRTNIQETQYF. The gene calls are TRBV5-1 and TRBJ2-5; TRBD1 is a possible D gene (5 bases). V lost 7 bases and J lost 2, with 18 bases in between. The CDR3 is made up of 15 amino acids. CDR1 and CDR2 from the germline V gene are SGHRS and YFSETQ.

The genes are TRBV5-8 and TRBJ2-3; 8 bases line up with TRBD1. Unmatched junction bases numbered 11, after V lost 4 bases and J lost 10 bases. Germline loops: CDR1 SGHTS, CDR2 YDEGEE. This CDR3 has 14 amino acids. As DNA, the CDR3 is TGTGCCAGCAGCCCCGGGACAGGAAGATTAGCGCAGTATTTT. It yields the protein CASSPGTGRLAQYF.

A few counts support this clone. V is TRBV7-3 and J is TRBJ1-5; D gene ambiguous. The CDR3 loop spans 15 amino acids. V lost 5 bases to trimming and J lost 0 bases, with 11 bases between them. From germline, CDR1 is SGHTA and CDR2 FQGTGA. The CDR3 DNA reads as TGTGCCAGCAGCCCCGCCCTGTATAGCAATCAGCCCCAGCATTTT. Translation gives CASSPALYSNQPQHF.

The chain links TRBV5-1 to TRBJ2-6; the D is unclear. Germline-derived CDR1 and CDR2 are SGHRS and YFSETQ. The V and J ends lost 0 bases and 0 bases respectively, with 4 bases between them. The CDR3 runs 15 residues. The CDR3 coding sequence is TGCGCCAGCAGCTTGGGTGACTCTGGGGCCAACGTCCTGACTTTC. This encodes CASSLGDSGANVLTF.

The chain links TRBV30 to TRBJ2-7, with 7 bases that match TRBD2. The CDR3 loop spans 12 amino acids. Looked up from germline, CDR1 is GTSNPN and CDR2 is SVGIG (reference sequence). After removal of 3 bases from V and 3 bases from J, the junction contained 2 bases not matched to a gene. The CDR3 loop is CAWRPSGYEQYF. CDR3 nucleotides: TGTGCCTGGAGGCCTAGCGGCTACGAGCAGTACTTC.

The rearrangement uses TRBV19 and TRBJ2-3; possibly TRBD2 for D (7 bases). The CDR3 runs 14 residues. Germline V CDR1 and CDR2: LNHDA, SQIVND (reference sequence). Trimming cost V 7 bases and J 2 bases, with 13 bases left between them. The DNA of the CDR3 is TGTGCCAGTATGACGGGGGGACACACAGATACGCAGTATTTT. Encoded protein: CASMTGGHTDTQYF.

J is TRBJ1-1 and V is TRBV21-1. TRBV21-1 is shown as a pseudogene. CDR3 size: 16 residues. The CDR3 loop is CASSSGGVFTNTEAFF. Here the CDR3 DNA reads TGTGCCAGCAGTTCCGGCGGGGTATTCACGAACACTGAAGCTTTCTTT.

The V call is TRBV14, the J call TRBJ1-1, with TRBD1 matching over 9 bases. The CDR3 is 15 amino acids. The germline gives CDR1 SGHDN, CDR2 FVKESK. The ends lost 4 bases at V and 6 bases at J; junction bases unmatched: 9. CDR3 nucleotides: TGTGCCAGCAGCCTACCGGGACAGGGCACCCCTGAAGCTTTCTTT. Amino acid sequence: CASSLPGQGTPEAFF.

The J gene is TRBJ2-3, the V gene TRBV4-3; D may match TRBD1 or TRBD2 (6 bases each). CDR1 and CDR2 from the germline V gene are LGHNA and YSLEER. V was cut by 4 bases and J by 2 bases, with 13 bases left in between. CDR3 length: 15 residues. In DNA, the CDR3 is TGCGCCAGCAGCCCCGGGGGCACAACCACAGATACGCAGTATTTT. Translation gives CASSPGGTTTDTQYF.

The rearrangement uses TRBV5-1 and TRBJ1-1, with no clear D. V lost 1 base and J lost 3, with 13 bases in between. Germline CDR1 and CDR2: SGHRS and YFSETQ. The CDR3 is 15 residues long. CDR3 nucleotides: TGCGCCAGCAGCTTGCCTGGCAGGTCGGACACTGAAGCTTTCTTT. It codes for CASSLPGRSDTEAFF. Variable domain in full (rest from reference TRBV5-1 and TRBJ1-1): KAGVTQTPRYLIKTRGQQVTLSCSPISGHRSVSWYQQTPGQGLQFLFEYFSETQRNKGNFPGRFSGRQFSNSRSEMNVSTLELGDSALYLCASSLPGRSDTEAFFGQGTRLTVV.

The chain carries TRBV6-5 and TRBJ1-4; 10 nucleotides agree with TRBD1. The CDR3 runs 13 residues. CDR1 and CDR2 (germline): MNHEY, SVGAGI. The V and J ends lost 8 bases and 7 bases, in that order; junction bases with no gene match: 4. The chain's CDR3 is CASQDRGTEKLFF. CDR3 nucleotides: TGTGCCAGCCAGGACAGGGGGACTGAAAAACTGTTTTTT.

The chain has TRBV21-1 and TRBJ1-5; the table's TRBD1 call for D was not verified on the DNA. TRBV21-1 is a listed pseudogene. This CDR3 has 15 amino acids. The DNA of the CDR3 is TGTGCCAGCAGCAAAAGGGACAGGGGTTATCAGCCCCAGCATTTT. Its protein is CASSKRDRGYQPQHF.

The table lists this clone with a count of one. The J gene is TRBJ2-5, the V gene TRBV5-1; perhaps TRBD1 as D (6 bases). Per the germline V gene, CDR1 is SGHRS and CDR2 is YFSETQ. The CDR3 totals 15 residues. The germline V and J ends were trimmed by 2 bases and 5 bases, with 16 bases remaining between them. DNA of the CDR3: TGCGCCAGCAGCTTACAGGGAAATAAAGGGGAGACCCAGTACTTC. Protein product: CASSLQGNKGETQYF.

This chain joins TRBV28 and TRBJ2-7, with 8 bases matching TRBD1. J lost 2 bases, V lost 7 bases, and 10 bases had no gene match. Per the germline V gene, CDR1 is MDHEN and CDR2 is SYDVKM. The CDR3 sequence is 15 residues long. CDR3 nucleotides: TGTGCCAGCATGACAGGGGCTGTTAGAGCCTACGAGCAGTACTTC. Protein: CASMTGAVRAYEQYF.

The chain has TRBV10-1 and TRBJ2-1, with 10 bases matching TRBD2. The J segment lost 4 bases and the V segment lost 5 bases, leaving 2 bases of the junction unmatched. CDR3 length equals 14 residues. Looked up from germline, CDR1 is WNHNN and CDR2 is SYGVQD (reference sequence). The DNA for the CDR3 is TGCGCCAGCAGTATTAGCGGGGGGTACAATGAGCAGTTCTTC. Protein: CASSISGGYNEQFF.

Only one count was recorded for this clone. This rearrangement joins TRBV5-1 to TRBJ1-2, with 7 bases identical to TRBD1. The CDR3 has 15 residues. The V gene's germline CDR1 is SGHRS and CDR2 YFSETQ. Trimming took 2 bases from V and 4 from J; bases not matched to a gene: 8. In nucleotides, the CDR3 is TGCGCCAGCAGCTTCGGACAGGAGTCAACCTATGGCTACACCTTC. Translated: CASSFGQESTYGYTF.